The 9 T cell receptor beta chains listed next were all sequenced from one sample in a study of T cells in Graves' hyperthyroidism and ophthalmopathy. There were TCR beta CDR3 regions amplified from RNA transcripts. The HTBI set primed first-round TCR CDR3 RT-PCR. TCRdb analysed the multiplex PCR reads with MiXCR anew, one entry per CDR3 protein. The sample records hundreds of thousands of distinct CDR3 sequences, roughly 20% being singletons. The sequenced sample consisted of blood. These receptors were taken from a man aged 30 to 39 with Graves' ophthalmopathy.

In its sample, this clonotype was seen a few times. The CDR3 sequence: CATRQGRAKNIQYF. CDR3 nucleotide sequence: TGTGCCACCCGACAGGGAAGGGCCAAAAACATTCAGTACTTC. V gene TRBV5-8 combines with J gene TRBJ2-4; 7 bases line up with TRBD1. This CDR3 has 14 amino acids. From germline, CDR1 is SGHTS and CDR2 YDEGEE. V gave up 9 bases and J gave up 1 base; unmatched junction bases: 7.

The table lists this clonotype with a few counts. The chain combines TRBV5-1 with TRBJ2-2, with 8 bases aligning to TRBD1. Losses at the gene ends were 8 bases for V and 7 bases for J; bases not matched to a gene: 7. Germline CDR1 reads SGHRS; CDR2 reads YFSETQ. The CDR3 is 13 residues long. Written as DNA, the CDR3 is TGCGCCAGTACGACAGGGGCGGTCGGGGAGCTGTTTTTT. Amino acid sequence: CASTTGAVGELFF.

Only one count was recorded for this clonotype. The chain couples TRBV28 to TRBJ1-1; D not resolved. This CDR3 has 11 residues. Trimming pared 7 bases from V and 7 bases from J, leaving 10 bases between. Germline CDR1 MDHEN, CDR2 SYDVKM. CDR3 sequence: CASIRYGEAFF. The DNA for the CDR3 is TGTGCCAGCATTAGGTACGGTGAAGCTTTCTTT.

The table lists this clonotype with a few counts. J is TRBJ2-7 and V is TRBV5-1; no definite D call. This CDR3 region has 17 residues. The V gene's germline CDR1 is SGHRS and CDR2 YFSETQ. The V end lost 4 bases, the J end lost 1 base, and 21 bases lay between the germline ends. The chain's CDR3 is CASSLQPIEQFSYEQYF. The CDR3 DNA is TGCGCCAGCAGCCTCCAGCCCATCGAACAGTTTTCCTACGAGCAGTACTTC.

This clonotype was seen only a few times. The CDR3 here is CASSSGTLLNTEAFF. The CDR3 coding sequence is TGTGCCAGCAGTTCCGGGACCCTTCTGAACACTGAAGCTTTCTTT. The chain has TRBV28 and TRBJ1-1, with D possibly matching TRBD1 (5 bases). Germline-derived CDR1 and CDR2 are MDHEN and SYDVKM. V dropped 4 bases and J dropped 0 bases, with 12 bases sitting between them. This CDR3 has 15 residues.

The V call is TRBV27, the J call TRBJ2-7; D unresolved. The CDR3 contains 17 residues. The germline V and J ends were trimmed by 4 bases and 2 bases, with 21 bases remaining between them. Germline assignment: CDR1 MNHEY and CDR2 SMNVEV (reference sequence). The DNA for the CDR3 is TGTGCCAGCAGTTCGACGCCGTCAAATACCTGGGCCTACGAGCAGTACTTC. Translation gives CASSSTPSNTWAYEQYF.

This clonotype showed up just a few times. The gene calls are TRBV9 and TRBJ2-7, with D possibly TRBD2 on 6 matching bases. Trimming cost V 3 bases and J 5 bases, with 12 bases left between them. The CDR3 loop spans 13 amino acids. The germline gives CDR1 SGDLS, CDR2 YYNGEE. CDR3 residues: CASSAGGKDEQYF. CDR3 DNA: TGTGCCAGCAGCGCTGGAGGGAAGGACGAGCAGTACTTC.

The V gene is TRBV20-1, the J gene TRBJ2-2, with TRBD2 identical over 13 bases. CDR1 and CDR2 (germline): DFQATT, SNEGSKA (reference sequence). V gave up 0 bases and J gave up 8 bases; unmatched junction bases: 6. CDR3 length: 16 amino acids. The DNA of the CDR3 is TGCAGTGCTAGAGATCGGAGGACTAGCGGGAGTGGGGAGCTGTTTTTT. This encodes CSARDRRTSGSGELFF.

CDR3 sequence: CASSSAGGYTEAFF. CDR3 nucleotide sequence: TGTGCCAGCAGCTCCGCCGGGGGTTACACTGAAGCTTTCTTT. The genes are TRBV7-9 and TRBJ1-1, with a weak D call TRBD1 (5 bases). CDR1 is SEHNR, CDR2 FQNEAQ, per germline (reference sequence). V lost 4 bases and J 3 bases, leaving 12 bases between the germline ends. The CDR3 spans 14 residues.